These 25 T cell receptor beta chains were sequenced from one sample in a study of CD8 T cells in ankylosing spondylitis (dated by TCRdb to the late 2010s). The library relied on 5' RACE. Instrument used: Illumina HiSeq 2500. TCRdb passed the public sequencing reads through fastp at Q25 and MiXCR, retaining productive beta sequences. Merged by CDR3 protein, the rows form single entries marked with the most common genes and DNA. A total of tens of thousands of distinct CDR3 sequences appear in this sample, roughly 30% of them only once. The ten largest make up roughly three fifths of the sample. The source material was blood, either unsorted or a sorted T cell fraction (not recorded which). These receptors all stem from a male donor with ankylosing spondylitis or in good health (not recorded which).

A few counts support this clonotype. CDR3 in amino acids: CASSPGVGSNQPQHF. CDR3 coding DNA: TGTGCCAGCTCACCTGGGGTAGGGAGCAATCAGCCCCAGCATTTT. The chain links TRBV18 to TRBJ1-5; no reliable D call. Germline V CDR1 and CDR2: KGHSH, LQKENI. The CDR3 contains 15 residues. The germline V and J ends were trimmed by 3 bases and 1 base, with 10 bases remaining between them.

J is TRBJ1-1 and V is TRBV29-1, with D unresolved. Germline CDR1 is SQVTM and CDR2 is ANQGSEA. This CDR3 is built from 11 residues. V lost 6 bases, J lost 1 base, and 6 bases lay in between. The CDR3 region is CSVTPNTEAFF. Here the CDR3 DNA reads TGCAGCGTGACACCGAACACTGAAGCTTTCTTT.

This clonotype was detected a few times. The gene calls are TRBV5-1 and TRBJ2-3; 9 nucleotides align to TRBD2. The V and J ends lost 2 bases and 2 bases, in that order; junction bases with no gene match: 6. The germline V gene encodes CDR1 SGHRS and CDR2 YFSETQ. This CDR3 has 16 residues. Here the CDR3 reads CASSFSGLANTDTQYF. The CDR3 nucleotides are TGCGCCAGCAGCTTCAGCGGACTAGCGAACACAGATACGCAGTATTTT. The full variable domain, rest sourced from reference TRBV5-1 and TRBJ2-3, is KAGVTQTPRYLIKTRGQQVTLSCSPISGHRSVSWYQQTPGQGLQFLFEYFSETQRNKGNFPGRFSGRQFSNSRSEMNVSTLELGDSALYLCASSFSGLANTDTQYFGPGTRLTVL.

The sample holds many counts of this clonotype. V is TRBV6-2 or TRBV6-3 and J is TRBJ1-1, with TRBD1 as a possible D gene (5 bases). CDR1 MNHEY and CDR2 SVGEGT come from the germline V gene. V was clipped by 5 bases and J by 5 bases, with 18 bases between them. The CDR3 consists of 15 residues. CDR3 in DNA: TGTGCCAGCAGTGATTCCCAGGGAGGTGTGACTGAAGCTTTCTTT. Translated: CASSDSQGGVTEAFF.

This clonotype was recorded many times. This chain joins TRBV12-3 or TRBV12-4 and TRBJ2-3, with D possibly being TRBD2 (5 bases). The CDR3 has 17 amino acids. Trimming left V 5 bases short and J 3 bases short, with 21 bases between. CDR3 nucleotides: TGTGCCAGCAGTCCCTCCCCAGGAAGCGGCCCTACAGATACGCAGTATTTT. Its protein is CASSPSPGSGPTDTQYF.

V and J are TRBV7-9 and TRBJ2-7; maybe TRBD2 (6 bases). V was clipped by 2 bases and J by 2 bases, with 13 bases between them. The CDR3 totals 15 residues. From germline, CDR1 is SEHNR and CDR2 FQNEAQ (reference sequence). DNA of the CDR3: TGTGCCAGCAGCTTACCAGCGGCGGGACCCTACGAGCAGTACTTC. Protein: CASSLPAAGPYEQYF.

The CDR3 reads CASSLAGYSSYGYTF. The CDR3 DNA is TGTGCCAGCAGCTTGGCAGGGTATAGTAGCTATGGCTACACCTTC. The J gene is TRBJ1-2, the V gene TRBV5-5, with D possibly TRBD1 on 5 matching bases. Per germline, CDR1 SGHKS and CDR2 YYEKEE (reference sequence). CDR3 length: 15 amino acids. The V end lost 0 bases, the J end lost 4 bases, and 13 bases lay between the germline ends. Based on the CDR3 plus reference TRBV5-5 and TRBJ1-2, the full variable domain is DAGVTQSPTHLIKTRGQQVTLRCSPISGHKSVSWYQQVLGQGPQFIFQYYEKEERGRGNFPDRFSARQFPNYSSELNVNALLLGDSALYLCASSLAGYSSYGYTFGSGTRLTVV.

This clonotype was picked up a small number of times. V usage is TRBV20-1 and J usage is TRBJ1-1; no firm D call. This CDR3 has 15 amino acids. V was cut by 1 base and J by 5 bases, with 17 bases left in between. In germline, CDR1 is DFQATT, CDR2 SNEGSKA (reference sequence). CDR3 in DNA: TGCAGTGCTAGAGGGTTCGACCTCCTGGCGACTGAAGCTTTCTTT. Amino acids: CSARGFDLLATEAFF.

This clonotype was counted at least ten times. The V and J genes are TRBV7-7 and TRBJ2-7; 8 positions agree with TRBD1. From germline, CDR1 is SSHAT and CDR2 FNYEAQ (reference sequence). V lost 9 bases and J lost 1; bases outside the gene matches: 11. CDR3 length equals 15 residues. In nucleotides, the CDR3 is TGTGCCAGGCCTGGGGAACAGGGGGAATCCTACGAGCAGTACGTC. Its translation: CARPGEQGESYEQYV.

This clonotype was seen ten or more times. The V and J genes are TRBV27 and TRBJ1-4; 7 bases are shared with TRBD1. The V gene end was trimmed by 6 bases and the J gene end by 6 bases; junction bases not matched to a gene: 10. The CDR3 consists of 15 residues. CDR1 MNHEY and CDR2 SMNVEV come from the germline V gene (reference sequence). DNA of the CDR3: TGTGCCAGCAGAAGAACAGGGGAGTGGCATGAAAAACTGTTTTTT. As protein: CASRRTGEWHEKLFF.

This clonotype occurred a few times. The genes are TRBV5-1 and TRBJ1-6; 10 positions agree with TRBD1. The germline CDR1 and CDR2 sequences are SGHRS and YFSETQ. J lost 7 bases, V lost 0 bases, and 4 bases had no gene match. There are 16 residues in the CDR3. The CDR3 spells CASSLEETGGNSPLHF. The CDR3, as DNA: TGCGCCAGCAGCTTGGAAGAGACAGGGGGCAATTCACCCCTCCACTTT.

This clonotype was counted ten times or more. The V call is TRBV20-1, the J call TRBJ2-7; D remains unclear. Germline-derived CDR1 and CDR2 are DFQATT and SNEGSKA (reference sequence). This CDR3 is 14 amino acids long. V was pared by 3 bases and J by 4 bases, with 16 bases between. The CDR3 DNA sequence: TGCAGTGCTAGTCCGGTGGTAGTAGCTTACGAGCAGTACTTC. It specifies CSASPVVVAYEQYF.

This clonotype was picked up a small number of times. CDR3 sequence (DNA): TGTGCCAGCAGCTTAGGTCCTGAGCGGGTGAGGACCGGGGAGCTGTTTTTT. This translates into CASSLGPERVRTGELFF. V usage is TRBV7-3 and J usage is TRBJ2-2, with D maybe TRBD2 (6 bases). Germline V gene sequence: CDR1 SGHTA, CDR2 FQGTGA. With 2 bases removed from V and 5 bases from J, the gap between germline ends came to 18 bases. CDR3 length: 17 amino acids.

This clonotype was seen only a few times. The V and J genes are TRBV10-3 and TRBJ2-7; D is ambiguous. Trimming stripped 10 bases from V and 0 bases from J, with 7 bases between. The CDR3 spans 11 residues. CDR1 and CDR2 (germline): ENHRY, SYGVKD. The CDR3 DNA is TGTGCCAAAAGGAGCTCCTACGAGCAGTACGTC. Its protein product is CAKRSSYEQYV.

The chain carries TRBV29-1 and TRBJ2-3, with D perhaps being TRBD1 or TRBD2 (5 bases each). Trimming removed 7 bases from V and 7 bases from J, with 12 bases in between. Germline V gene lookup returns CDR1 SQVTM and CDR2 ANQGSEA. CDR3 length: 11 amino acids. CDR3 sequence (DNA): TGCAGCGGGGACCTCCTATATACGCAGTATTTT. It yields the protein CSGDLLYTQYF.

This clonotype was picked up many times. The CDR3 sequence: CASSQILTRAPDTQYF. CDR3 coding DNA: TGCGCCAGCAGCCAAATTCTGACTAGGGCTCCAGATACGCAGTATTTT. The J gene is TRBJ2-3, the V gene TRBV4-1; tentative D call: TRBD2 (6 bases). V was cut by 2 bases and J by 4 bases, with 16 bases left in between. Germline CDR1 MGHRA, CDR2 YSYEKL. The CDR3 spans 16 residues.

The J gene is TRBJ1-5, the V gene TRBV5-1; possible D gene TRBD1, 5 bases. The CDR3 has 15 amino acids. Germline assignment: CDR1 SGHRS and CDR2 YFSETQ. V lost 4 bases and J lost 6, with 17 bases in between. As DNA, the CDR3 is TGCGCCAGCAGCCCTTCGGTGGGGGAGGGTCAGCCCCAGCATTTT. This encodes CASSPSVGEGQPQHF.

This clonotype was seen repeatedly, ten times or more. V and J are TRBV5-1 and TRBJ1-1, with D unclear. The CDR3 covers 14 residues. V lost 3 bases to trimming and J lost 4 bases, with 13 bases between them. The V gene's germline CDR1 is SGHRS and CDR2 YFSETQ. The CDR3 protein is CASSSTLGGTEAFF. The CDR3, as DNA: TGCGCCAGCAGCTCGACCTTGGGCGGCACTGAAGCTTTCTTT. Based on the CDR3 plus reference TRBV5-1 and TRBJ1-1, the full variable domain is KAGVTQTPRYLIKTRGQQVTLSCSPISGHRSVSWYQQTPGQGLQFLFEYFSETQRNKGNFPGRFSGRQFSNSRSEMNVSTLELGDSALYLCASSSTLGGTEAFFGQGTRLTVV.

This chain links TRBV7-2 with TRBJ1-2, with TRBD1 identical over 7 bases. The germline V gene has CDR1 SGHTA and CDR2 FQGNSA. The length of the CDR3 is 14 residues. V lost 1 base and J lost 4; bases outside the gene matches: 3. The CDR3 bases are TGTGCCAGCAGCTTAGAGGGGGCGATCTATGGCTACACCTTC. Translation: CASSLEGAIYGYTF.

There are a few counts of this clonotype. The gene calls are TRBV7-9 and TRBJ2-1, with 9 bases aligning to TRBD2. The CDR3 is made up of 12 amino acids. The germline V gene has CDR1 SEHNR and CDR2 FQNEAQ (reference sequence). Trimming cost V 8 bases and J 8 bases; bases outside gene matches: 4. The DNA of the CDR3 is TGTGCCAGCCGCGGGGGGGTCGATGAGCAGTTCTTC. Encoded protein: CASRGGVDEQFF.

V and J are TRBV5-1 and TRBJ2-1; 10 nucleotides agree with TRBD2. In germline, CDR1 is SGHRS, CDR2 YFSETQ. The CDR3 totals 15 residues. Losses at the gene ends were 0 bases for V and 8 bases for J; bases not matched to a gene: 5. CDR3 nucleotide sequence: TGCGCCAGCAGCTTGGTTCCTAGCGGGAGTGATGAGCAGTTCTTC. It specifies CASSLVPSGSDEQFF. Looking up the rest from reference TRBV5-1 and TRBJ2-1 gives the full variable domain: KAGVTQTPRYLIKTRGQQVTLSCSPISGHRSVSWYQQTPGQGLQFLFEYFSETQRNKGNFPGRFSGRQFSNSRSEMNVSTLELGDSALYLCASSLVPSGSDEQFFGPGTRLTVL.

A few counts support this clonotype. This chain uses TRBV5-1 with TRBJ1-2; 7 positions match TRBD1. The germline CDR1 and CDR2 sequences are SGHRS and YFSETQ. V lost 6 bases, J lost 8 bases, and 13 bases stayed unmatched. The CDR3 runs 14 residues. In DNA form, the CDR3 reads TGCGCCAGCACAGCCACAAGGGACAGCAAAGGCTACACCTTC. Translating it yields CASTATRDSKGYTF.

This chain joins TRBV20-1 and TRBJ2-5, with D unclear. The CDR3 contains 13 residues. V dropped 6 bases and J dropped 3 bases, with 14 bases sitting between them. Germline V CDR1 and CDR2: DFQATT, SNEGSKA (reference sequence). Written as DNA, the CDR3 is TGCAGTGCCCCGCTAGTTACAAAAGAGACCCAGTACTTC. Protein sequence: CSAPLVTKETQYF.

Only one count was recorded for this clonotype. The rearrangement links TRBV6-5 to TRBJ1-6; D is unresolved. The germline V gene encodes CDR1 MNHEY and CDR2 SVGAGI. This CDR3 has 13 amino acids. Trimming removed 0 bases from V and 7 bases from J, with 4 bases in between. CDR3 coding DNA: TGTGCCAGCAGTTACTCGAAGAATTCACCCCTCCACTTT. Its protein is CASSYSKNSPLHF.

V and J are TRBV5-1 and TRBJ2-2; no firm D call. The CDR3 sequence is 16 residues long. V was pared by 5 bases and J by 4 bases, with 18 bases between. Germline loops: CDR1 SGHRS, CDR2 YFSETQ. In DNA form, the CDR3 reads TGCGCCAGCAGTCTCTTATACCTCGGTACCACCGGGGAGCTGTTTTTT. Residues: CASSLLYLGTTGELFF.